This TCR beta chain was recovered during a study of blood T cells in healthy people across ages. Germline V lookup: CDR1 MNHEY, CDR2 SMNVEV (reference sequence). CDR3 length: 16 amino acids. Combining a sample-barcoded 5' primer with a J-beta primer mix, a second PCR ran for roughly 7 to 12 cycles. MiXCR was run by TCRdb on the 5' RACE reads, yielding one entry per CDR3 protein. The repertoire includes about 970,000 distinct CDR3 sequences, roughly 47% of them detected once, and 20% to 25% sits in the top ten. A remark on this clonotype: The junction shows a germline mismatch at one end, possibly a read error.

This clonotype originated in a woman aged 55-69 years in good health. The gene calls are TRBV27 and TRBJ2-1; 15 nucleotides line up with TRBD2. The sequenced sample consisted of blood. The CDR3 region has the DNA TGTGCCAGCAGTTTGAGAGGGACTAGCGGGGGGAATGAGCGGTTCTTC. This sequence encodes CASSLRGTSGGNERFF.